This entry is about one T cell receptor (beta chain). This sample is drawn from a study of blood T cell repertoires in COVID-19. Data came from immunoSEQ multiplex PCR; TCRdb stores just in-frame clones and leaves some out. The sample holds 300,000 to 500,000 clones, around nine tenths seen once. Germline CDR1 is MNHNY and CDR2 is SVGAGI (reference sequence). V dropped 0 bases and J dropped 6; count of bases not matched to a gene: 3. This CDR3 region has 15 residues. This receptor was taken from a woman aged 30 to 39 with acute COVID-19. The V and J genes are TRBV6-6 and TRBJ1-5, with 9 bases matching TRBD1. Sequenced sample: PBMCs or T cells enriched from blood (not recorded which). This chain's CDR3 is CASSYSRGQGQPQHF. DNA for the CDR3: TGTGCCAGCAGTTACTCGAGGGGACAGGGTCAGCCCCAGCATTTT.